This record looks at one T cell receptor beta chain sequence and its context. Its antigen remains unidentified. The data were obtained in a study of T cells after posttransplantation cyclophosphamide. A marrow graft followed busulfan-fludarabine conditioning, with cyclophosphamide on days +3 and +4. The study's findings and limits: Donor-recipient repertoire similarity was low at 1-2 months, rising over year one. After PTCy, TRB diversity resembled that of CNI/methotrexate controls. Blood and skin or GI T cell repertoires showed limited TRB overlap.

Here immunoSEQ multiplex PCR was the method, and the copy in TCRdb shows in-frame clones only, minus some. Of 2,500 to 3,500 clones listed, less than 80% are singletons. CDR1 MGHRA and CDR2 YSYEKL come from the germline V gene. The V and J ends lost 0 bases and 8 bases respectively, with 8 bases between them. The CDR3 runs to 13 residues. The sample consisted of PBMCs, taken 30 days after allogeneic stem cell transplant with posttransplant cyclophosphamide. This rearrangement joins TRBV4-1 to TRBJ1-5; D remains unclear. The source of this sequence is a male patient aged 55 to 70 who received an allogeneic stem cell transplant from a related donor and was CMV-positive. Some T cells may be the graft donor's. CDR3 residues: CASSQDRYKPQHF. The CDR3 bases are TGCGCCAGCAGCCAAGACCGCTATAAGCCCCAGCATTTT.